Presented here are 25 T cell receptor beta chains from one specimen sequenced in a study of T cells in Graves' hyperthyroidism and ophthalmopathy. RNA transcripts yielded amplified TCR beta CDR3 regions. An initial round of RT-PCR targeting the TCR CDR3 relied on the HTBI primer set. Via MiXCR, TCRdb re-called the multiplex PCR reads, giving one row per CDR3 protein. The data hold around 250,000 distinct CDR3 sequences, with roughly 15% observed a single time. The sample consisted of blood. These receptors all stem from a woman aged 40 to 50 with Graves' hyperthyroidism that later progressed to Graves' ophthalmopathy.

The rearrangement joins TRBV28 to TRBJ1-5; TRBD1 aligns across 10 bases. The CDR3 runs to 17 residues. V gave up 8 bases and J gave up 0 bases; unmatched junction bases: 10. Germline lookup yields CDR1 MDHEN and CDR2 SYDVKM. CDR3 protein: CASFRDRGHYSNQPQHF. The CDR3 coding sequence is TGTGCCAGCTTCCGGGACAGGGGCCACTATAGCAATCAGCCCCAGCATTTT.

This clonotype came up many times. This chain connects TRBV12-3 or TRBV12-4 to TRBJ1-4; TRBD1 aligns across 9 bases. Trimming cost V 4 bases and J 8 bases; bases outside gene matches: 5. CDR3 length equals 14 residues. DNA for the CDR3: TGTGCCAGCAGTTACAGGGGGCCAAACGAAAAACTGTTTTTT. Amino acid sequence: CASSYRGPNEKLFF.

This chain connects TRBV28 to TRBJ1-3, with 9 positions matching TRBD1. There are 14 residues in the CDR3. Losses at the gene ends were 5 bases for V and 5 bases for J; bases not matched to a gene: 4. Germline loops: CDR1 MDHEN, CDR2 SYDVKM. CDR3: CASSLTGGRNTIYF. In nucleotides, the CDR3 is TGTGCCAGCAGTCTGACAGGGGGACGAAACACCATATATTTT.

This chain uses TRBV2 with TRBJ2-7; D gene uncertain. Germline V CDR1 and CDR2: SNHLY, FYNNEI. CDR3 length equals 14 residues. Trimming left V 3 bases short and J 0 bases short, with 9 bases between. CDR3 bases: TGTGCCAGCAGTGATAAGGGTTTCTCCTACGAGCAGTACTTC. It codes for CASSDKGFSYEQYF. The full variable domain, in which reference TRBV2 and TRBJ2-7 provide the parts outside the CDR3, is EPEVTQTPSHQVTQMGQEVILRCVPISNHLYFYWYRQILGQKVEFLVSFYNNEISEKSEIFDDQFSVERPDGSNFTLKIRSTKLEDSAMYFCASSDKGFSYEQYFGPGTRLTVT.

This clonotype showed up many times. The rearrangement joins TRBV18 to TRBJ1-4, with D unclear. Deletions cut 6 bases from V and 0 bases from J, with 14 bases between. In germline, CDR1 is KGHSH, CDR2 LQKENI. The CDR3 has 16 residues. The CDR3 protein is CASSPLATATNEKLFF. CDR3 coding DNA: TGTGCCAGCTCTCCTCTGGCAACCGCAACTAATGAAAAACTGTTTTTT. The entire variable domain, with the rest obtained from reference TRBV18 and TRBJ1-4, is as follows: NAGVMQNPRHLVRRRGQEARLRCSPMKGHSHVYWYRQLPEEGLKFMVYLQKENIIDESGMPKERFSAEFPKEGPSILRIQQVVRGDSAAYFCASSPLATATNEKLFFGSGTQLSVL.

This clonotype was detected many times. The J gene is TRBJ2-1, the V gene TRBV11-2; unclear D gene. The CDR3 covers 12 residues. Germline values: CDR1 SGHAT, CDR2 FQNNGV. V lost 2 bases and J 10 bases, leaving 9 bases between the germline ends. DNA of the CDR3: TGTGCCAGCAGCTTAACGGGTCAAGAGCAGTTCTTC. It codes for CASSLTGQEQFF.

This clonotype has ten or more counts. The chain combines TRBV11-3 with TRBJ2-1, with 14 bases that match TRBD2. The length of the CDR3 is 17 residues. J lost 4 bases, V lost 0 bases, and 2 bases had no gene match. Germline V gene sequence: CDR1 SGHNT, CDR2 YENEEA. The chain's CDR3 is CASSLEGLAGAYNEQFF. CDR3 in DNA: TGTGCCAGCAGCTTAGAGGGACTAGCGGGAGCGTACAATGAGCAGTTCTTC.

Only a few counts were recorded for this clonotype. V and J are TRBV6-1 and TRBJ1-5; D may be TRBD1 (6 bases). The V end lost 6 bases, the J end lost 4 bases, and 10 bases lay between the germline ends. CDR1 and CDR2 (germline): MNHNS, SASEGT. The CDR3 runs to 13 residues. As DNA, the CDR3 is TGTGCCAGCAGCCTCCAGGGGAATCAGCCCCAGCATTTT. Its protein is CASSLQGNQPQHF.

Ten or more counts support this clonotype. V gene TRBV4-1 combines with J gene TRBJ2-7; TRBD2 matches at 8 bases. Unmatched junction bases numbered 3, after V lost 3 bases and J lost 2 bases. The germline CDR1 and CDR2 sequences are MGHRA and YSYEKL. The CDR3 runs 14 residues. The CDR3 DNA follows: TGCGCCAGCAGCCACGGGGGGGATGCCTACGAGCAGTACTTC. Translated: CASSHGGDAYEQYF.

In this sample, this clonotype turned up a few times. This chain links TRBV4-1 with TRBJ2-3; D tentatively reads TRBD1 or TRBD2 (6 bases each). Between the trimmed V and J ends, which lost 0 bases and 0 bases, there was a span of 13 bases. Germline V gene data show CDR1 as MGHRA and CDR2 as YSYEKL. The length of the CDR3 is 17 residues. Here the CDR3 reads CASSQERGGPSTDTQYF. CDR3 coding DNA: TGCGCCAGCAGCCAAGAACGAGGGGGGCCCAGCACAGATACGCAGTATTTT.

This clonotype showed up just a few times. Germline and junction disagree at one end, which may indicate a read error. The CDR3 DNA reads TGTGCCAACAGCTTGTCTAGCGGGAGGAGCACCGGGGAGCTGTTTTTT. It codes for CANSLSSGRSTGELFF. The chain recombines TRBV5-5 with TRBJ2-2; 11 nucleotides align to TRBD2. CDR1 is SGHKS, CDR2 YYEKEE, per germline (reference sequence). CDR3 size: 16 residues.

This clonotype was picked up many times. An end of the junction does not agree with germline; a read error may underlie this. This chain joins TRBV19 and TRBJ2-1; 9 bases map to TRBD2. This CDR3 is built from 15 residues. Germline lookup yields CDR1 LNHDA and CDR2 SQIVND (reference sequence). CDR3 nucleotide sequence: TGTGCCAGCAGTATTAGCGGGAGTTCCTACAATGAGCAGTTCTTC. It encodes CASSISGSSYNEQFF.

This clonotype was counted many times. The chain combines TRBV11-2 with TRBJ2-2; 12 bases map to TRBD2. This CDR3 is built from 14 residues. Germline V lookup: CDR1 SGHAT, CDR2 FQNNGV. The V gene end was trimmed by 6 bases and the J gene end by 4 bases; junction bases not matched to a gene: 0. The CDR3 loop is CASRLAGGTGELFF. The CDR3 DNA sequence: TGTGCCAGCAGACTAGCGGGAGGCACCGGGGAGCTGTTTTTT.

This clonotype was counted between two and nine times. The chain couples TRBV5-1 to TRBJ2-5; a weak D match, TRBD1 (5 bases). The germline V gene encodes CDR1 SGHRS and CDR2 YFSETQ. The V gene lost 4 bases and the J gene lost 3 bases, with 13 bases spanning the gap. The CDR3 consists of 14 residues. For the CDR3, the DNA is TGCGCCAGCAGCACGGTTGACAGAGAAGAGACCCAGTACTTC. Translated, it gives CASSTVDREETQYF.

Concerning this clonotype: A much larger clone differs from this one at a single base, so this may be a read error. Written as DNA, the CDR3 is TGTGCCAGCAATTCTACGGGGGCTCCGAGCAATCAGCCCCAGCATTTT. The encoded protein is CASNSTGAPSNQPQHF. The rearrangement links TRBV6-1 to TRBJ1-5, with D possibly TRBD1 on 6 matching bases. The V gene's germline CDR1 is MNHNS and CDR2 SASEGT. CDR3 length: 16 amino acids. V lost 7 bases to trimming and J lost 1 base, with 17 bases between them.

This clonotype was picked up many times. CDR3 sequence reads: CASIAGTGYKGYNEQFF. The CDR3, as DNA: TGTGCCAGCATTGCCGGGACAGGGTATAAAGGATACAATGAGCAGTTCTTC. The V gene is TRBV6-1, the J gene TRBJ2-1; 9 nucleotides agree with TRBD1. The CDR3 totals 17 residues. Looked up from germline, CDR1 is MNHNS and CDR2 is SASEGT. V lost 7 bases to trimming and J lost 4 bases; unmatched junction nucleotides: 14.

As for this clonotype: Since a much larger clone is just one base distant, this may be a read error. The chain joins TRBV5-1 to TRBJ2-3; a weak D match, TRBD1 (6 bases). The CDR3 length is 13 residues. The germline CDR1 and CDR2 sequences are SGHRS and YFSETQ. The CDR3, as DNA: TGCGCCTGCAGCTTGGGCAGGGGAGATACGCAGTATTTT. Protein: CACSLGRGDTQYF.

This clonotype was recorded at least ten times. J is TRBJ1-3 and V is TRBV4-2; D remains unclear. V was trimmed by 2 bases and J by 0 bases, leaving 8 bases between them. Germline-derived CDR1 and CDR2 are LGHNA and YNFKEQ. CDR3 length: 15 amino acids. CDR3 protein: CASSQIGLSGNTIYF. In DNA form, the CDR3 reads TGTGCCAGCAGCCAAATTGGGCTCTCTGGAAACACCATATATTTT.

There are many counts of this clonotype. The chain joins TRBV20-1 to TRBJ1-4; 8 bases match TRBD1. The V gene end was trimmed by 4 bases and the J gene end by 8 bases; junction bases not matched to a gene: 9. Germline V gene data show CDR1 as DFQATT and CDR2 as SNEGSKA (reference sequence). The CDR3 is made up of 14 amino acids. The CDR3: CSAISGTGEEKLFF. The CDR3 DNA is TGCAGTGCTATCTCCGGGACAGGAGAGGAAAAACTGTTTTTT.

This clonotype appeared a few times. The genes are TRBV9 and TRBJ2-1, with TRBD2 identical over 12 bases. The CDR3 is made up of 15 amino acids. The ends lost 3 bases at V and 7 bases at J; junction bases unmatched: 5. Germline assignment: CDR1 SGDLS and CDR2 YYNGEE. In DNA, the CDR3 is TGTGCCAGCAGCGCTAGCGGGAGGGCGGTTAATGAGCAGTTCTTC. The encoded protein is CASSASGRAVNEQFF.

This clonotype was observed many times. The chain is built from TRBV27 and TRBJ1-4; D is ambiguous. V was trimmed by 3 bases and J by 7 bases, leaving 21 bases between them. Per the germline V gene, CDR1 is MNHEY and CDR2 is SMNVEV (reference sequence). The CDR3 sequence is 17 residues long. CDR3 coding DNA: TGTGCCAGCAGTTTCCTTAAAGCCGGGATAGAGAGTGAAAAACTGTTTTTT. Translated, it gives CASSFLKAGIESEKLFF.

Ten or more counts support this clonotype. The J gene is TRBJ2-5, the V gene TRBV28, with 7 bases lining up with TRBD1. V lost 6 bases, J lost 1 base, and 2 bases stayed unmatched. This CDR3 comprises 13 residues. Germline values: CDR1 MDHEN, CDR2 SYDVKM. This CDR3 reads CASRWTGQETQYF. CDR3 nucleotides: TGTGCCAGCAGGTGGACAGGCCAAGAGACCCAGTACTTC.

This clonotype was picked up many times. The chain is built from TRBV7-2 and TRBJ2-2; TRBD2 agrees at 8 bases. The CDR3 extends over 15 amino acids. The V gene end was trimmed by 7 bases and the J gene end by 2 bases; junction bases not matched to a gene: 6. Germline CDR1 and CDR2: SGHTA and FQGNSA. The CDR3 DNA reads as TGTGCCAGCATTATTAGCGGGACCAACACCGGGGAGCTGTTTTTT. Translation gives CASIISGTNTGELFF.

CDR3 coding DNA: TGTGCCAGCAGCCCTAGCGGGAGGGCCCCCGGGGAGCTGTTTTTT. This gives the protein CASSPSGRAPGELFF. The chain combines TRBV3-1 with TRBJ2-2; 12 nucleotides agree with TRBD2. The length of the CDR3 is 15 residues. V lost 4 bases and J lost 6; bases outside the gene matches: 3. Germline loops: CDR1 LGHDT, CDR2 YNNKEL (reference sequence).

This clonotype was observed at least ten times. The chain joins TRBV10-3 to TRBJ2-7; D ambiguous. V was clipped by 2 bases and J by 1 base, with 3 bases between them. Germline values: CDR1 ENHRY, CDR2 SYGVKD. The CDR3 runs to 12 residues. In nucleotides, the CDR3 is TGTGCCATCAGTGAGAGGTCCTACGAGCAGTACTTC. Translating gives CAISERSYEQYF.